One T cell receptor beta chain is described in this entry. Its antigen is not identified. This sample was taken from a study of beta chain features in type 1 diabetes. Study-level findings and limits: When Type 1 diabetes patients were examined, their TCRB CDR3s proved moderately but significantly shorter in all four CD4+ subsets.

Expressed TCRB transcripts were sequenced because the entire RNA isolate underwent reverse transcription. Method: immunoSEQ multiplex PCR; TCRdb's copy keeps in-frame clones and lacks some. The table lists 250,000 to 350,000 clones, 15% of them singletons. The CDR3 loop spans 15 amino acids. The V and J ends lost 4 bases and 4 bases respectively, with 15 bases between them. Germline V lookup: CDR1 KGHSH, CDR2 LQKENI. The material sequenced was naive CD4+ T cells from blood. The origin of this receptor is a young man with type 1 diabetes. The rearrangement links TRBV18 to TRBJ2-3; D is undetermined. The CDR3 sequence is CASSLSVEVSDTQYF. As DNA, the CDR3 is TGTGCCAGCTCACTTTCGGTAGAGGTATCAGATACGCAGTATTTT.